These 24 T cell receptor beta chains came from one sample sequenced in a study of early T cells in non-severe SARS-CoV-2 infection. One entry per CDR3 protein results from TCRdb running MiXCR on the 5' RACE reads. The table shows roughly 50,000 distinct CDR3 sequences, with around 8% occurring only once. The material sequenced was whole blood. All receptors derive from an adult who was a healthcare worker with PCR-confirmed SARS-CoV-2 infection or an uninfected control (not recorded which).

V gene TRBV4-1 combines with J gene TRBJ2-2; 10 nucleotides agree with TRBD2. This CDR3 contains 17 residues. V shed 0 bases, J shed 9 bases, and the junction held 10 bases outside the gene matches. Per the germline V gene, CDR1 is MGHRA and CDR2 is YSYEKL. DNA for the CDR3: TGCGCCAGCAGCCAAGAGGGTAGCGGGGGGTATATCCGGGAGCTGTTTTTT. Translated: CASSQEGSGGYIRELFF.

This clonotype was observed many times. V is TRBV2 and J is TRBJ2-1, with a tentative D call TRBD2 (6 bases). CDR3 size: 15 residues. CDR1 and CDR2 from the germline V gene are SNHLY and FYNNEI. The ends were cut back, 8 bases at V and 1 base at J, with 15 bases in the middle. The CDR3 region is CASQNREWSYNEQFF. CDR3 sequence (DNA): TGTGCCAGCCAAAATCGGGAGTGGTCCTACAATGAGCAGTTCTTC.

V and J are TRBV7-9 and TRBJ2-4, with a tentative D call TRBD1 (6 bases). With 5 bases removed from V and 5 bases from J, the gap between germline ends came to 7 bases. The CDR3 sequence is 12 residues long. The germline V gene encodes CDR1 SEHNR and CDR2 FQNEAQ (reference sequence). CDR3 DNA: TGTGCCAGCAGCCACAGGGAAAACATTCAGTACTTC. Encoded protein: CASSHRENIQYF.

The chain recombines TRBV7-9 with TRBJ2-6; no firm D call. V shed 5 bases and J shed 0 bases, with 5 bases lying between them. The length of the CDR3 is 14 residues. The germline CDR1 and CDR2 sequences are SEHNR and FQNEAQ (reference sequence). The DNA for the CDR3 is TGTGCCAGCAGCAGTAACTCTGGGGCCAACGTCCTGACTTTC. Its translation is CASSSNSGANVLTF.

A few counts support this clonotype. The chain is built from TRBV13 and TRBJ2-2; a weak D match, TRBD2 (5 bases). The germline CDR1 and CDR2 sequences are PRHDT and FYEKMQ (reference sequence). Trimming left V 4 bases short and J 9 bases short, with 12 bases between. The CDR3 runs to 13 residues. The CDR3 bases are TGTGCCAGCAGCTCGGGGTTGTACCGGGAGCTGTTTTTT. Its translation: CASSSGLYRELFF.

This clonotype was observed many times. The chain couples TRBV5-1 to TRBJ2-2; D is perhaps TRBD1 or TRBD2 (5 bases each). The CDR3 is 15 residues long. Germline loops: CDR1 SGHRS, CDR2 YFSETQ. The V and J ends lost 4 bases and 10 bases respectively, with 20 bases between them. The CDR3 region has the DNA TGCGCCAGCAGCCCCGAAAATCCCGGGGCCGCGGAGCTGTTTTTT. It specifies CASSPENPGAAELFF.

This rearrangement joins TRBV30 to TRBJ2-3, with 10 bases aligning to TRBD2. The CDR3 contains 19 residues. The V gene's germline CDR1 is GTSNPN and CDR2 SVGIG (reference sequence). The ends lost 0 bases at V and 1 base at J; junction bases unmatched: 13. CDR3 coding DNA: TGTGCCTGGAGTGTATCATTAGCGGGGGGTCCCACGGGCACAGATACGCAGTATTTT. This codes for CAWSVSLAGGPTGTDTQYF.

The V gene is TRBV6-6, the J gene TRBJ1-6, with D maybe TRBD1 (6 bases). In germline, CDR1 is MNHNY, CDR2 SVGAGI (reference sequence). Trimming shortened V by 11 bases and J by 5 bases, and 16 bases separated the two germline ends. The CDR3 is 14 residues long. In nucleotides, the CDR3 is TGTGCCGCGAGAACGGGACAAGATAATTCACCCCTCCACTTT. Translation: CAARTGQDNSPLHF.

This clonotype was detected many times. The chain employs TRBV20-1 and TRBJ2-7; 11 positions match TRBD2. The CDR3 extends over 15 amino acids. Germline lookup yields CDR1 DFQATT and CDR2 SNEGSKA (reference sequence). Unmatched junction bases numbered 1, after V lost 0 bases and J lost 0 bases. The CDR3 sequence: CSARDTSGSSYEQYF. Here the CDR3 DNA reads TGCAGTGCTAGAGATACTAGCGGGAGCTCCTACGAGCAGTACTTC.

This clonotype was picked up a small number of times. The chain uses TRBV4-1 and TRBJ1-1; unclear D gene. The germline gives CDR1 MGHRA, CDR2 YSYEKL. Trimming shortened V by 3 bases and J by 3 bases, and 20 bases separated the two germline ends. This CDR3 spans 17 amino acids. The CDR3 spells CASSHNSWSYNYTEAFF. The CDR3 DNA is TGCGCCAGCAGCCATAACAGTTGGAGTTATAACTACACTGAAGCTTTCTTT.

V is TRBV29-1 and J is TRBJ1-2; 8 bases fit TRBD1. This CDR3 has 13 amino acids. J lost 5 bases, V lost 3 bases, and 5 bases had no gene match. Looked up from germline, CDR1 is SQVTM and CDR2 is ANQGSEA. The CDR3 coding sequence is TGCAGCGTTGACAGGGGGCTGGGTTATGGCTACACCTTC. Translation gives CSVDRGLGYGYTF.

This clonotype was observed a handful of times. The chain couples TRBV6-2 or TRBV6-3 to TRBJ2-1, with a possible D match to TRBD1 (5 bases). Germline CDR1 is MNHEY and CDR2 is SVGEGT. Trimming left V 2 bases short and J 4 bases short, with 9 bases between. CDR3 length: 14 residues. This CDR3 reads CASSYVDSYNEQFF. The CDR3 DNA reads TGTGCCAGCAGTTACGTCGACAGTTACAATGAGCAGTTCTTC.

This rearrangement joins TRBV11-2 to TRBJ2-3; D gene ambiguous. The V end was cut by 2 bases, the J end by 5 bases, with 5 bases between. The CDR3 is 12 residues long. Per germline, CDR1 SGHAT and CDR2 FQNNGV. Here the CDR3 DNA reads TGTGCCAGCAGCTTATCGCGAGATACGCAGTATTTT. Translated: CASSLSRDTQYF.

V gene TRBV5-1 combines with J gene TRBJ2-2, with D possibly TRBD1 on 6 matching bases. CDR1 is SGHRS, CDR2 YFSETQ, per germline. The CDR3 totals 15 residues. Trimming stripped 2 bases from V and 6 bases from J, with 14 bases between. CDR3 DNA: TGCGCCAGCAGCTTCGGCAGGGGCAACGCCGGGGAGCTGTTTTTT. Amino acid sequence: CASSFGRGNAGELFF. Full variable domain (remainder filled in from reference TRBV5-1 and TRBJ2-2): KAGVTQTPRYLIKTRGQQVTLSCSPISGHRSVSWYQQTPGQGLQFLFEYFSETQRNKGNFPGRFSGRQFSNSRSEMNVSTLELGDSALYLCASSFGRGNAGELFFGEGSRLTVL.

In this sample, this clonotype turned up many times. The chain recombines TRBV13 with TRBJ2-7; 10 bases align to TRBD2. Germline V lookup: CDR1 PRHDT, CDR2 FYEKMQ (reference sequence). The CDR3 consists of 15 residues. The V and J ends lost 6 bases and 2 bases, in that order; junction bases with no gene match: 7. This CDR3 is CASSLSGRVPYEQYF. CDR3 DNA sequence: TGTGCCAGCAGTCTAAGCGGGAGGGTACCCTACGAGCAGTACTTC.

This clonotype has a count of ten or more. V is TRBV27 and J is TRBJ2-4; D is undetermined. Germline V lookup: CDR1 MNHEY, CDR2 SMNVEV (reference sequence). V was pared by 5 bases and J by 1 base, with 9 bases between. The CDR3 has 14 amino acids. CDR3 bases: TGTGCCAGCAGTACCTTCTTGGCCAAAAACATTCAGTACTTC. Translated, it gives CASSTFLAKNIQYF.

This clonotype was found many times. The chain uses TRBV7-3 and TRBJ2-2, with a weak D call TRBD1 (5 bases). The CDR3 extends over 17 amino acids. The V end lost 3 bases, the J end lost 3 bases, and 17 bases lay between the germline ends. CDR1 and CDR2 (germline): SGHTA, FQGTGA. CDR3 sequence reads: CASSFLPQGLHTGELFF. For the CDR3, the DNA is TGTGCCAGCAGCTTCCTCCCCCAGGGCTTGCACACCGGGGAGCTGTTTTTT. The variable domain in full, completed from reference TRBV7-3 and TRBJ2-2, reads GAGVSQTPSNKVTEKGKYVELRCDPISGHTALYWYRQSLGQGPEFLIYFQGTGAADDSGLPNDRFFAVRPEGSVSTLKIQRTERGDSAVYLCASSFLPQGLHTGELFFGEGSRLTVL.

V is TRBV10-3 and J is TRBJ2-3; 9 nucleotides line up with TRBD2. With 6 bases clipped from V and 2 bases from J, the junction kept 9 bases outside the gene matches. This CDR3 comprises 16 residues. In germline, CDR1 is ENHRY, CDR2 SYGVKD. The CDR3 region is CAISPGSGGYTDTQYF. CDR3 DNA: TGTGCCATCAGCCCTGGTAGCGGGGGTTACACAGATACGCAGTATTTT.

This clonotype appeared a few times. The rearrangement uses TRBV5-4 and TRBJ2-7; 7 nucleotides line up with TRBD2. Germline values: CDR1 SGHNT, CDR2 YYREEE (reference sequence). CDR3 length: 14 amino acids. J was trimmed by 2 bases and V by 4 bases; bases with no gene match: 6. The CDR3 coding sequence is TGTGCCAGCAGCCCCGCGGGGGAGACCTACGAGCAGTACTTC. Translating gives CASSPAGETYEQYF.

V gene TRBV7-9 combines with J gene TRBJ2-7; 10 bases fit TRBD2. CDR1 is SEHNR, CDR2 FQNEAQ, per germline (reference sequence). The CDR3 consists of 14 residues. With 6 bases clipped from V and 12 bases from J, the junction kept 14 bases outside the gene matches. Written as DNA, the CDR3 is TGTGCCAGCAGACCCGGGACTAGCGATGGTTTCTTGTACTTC. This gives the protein CASRPGTSDGFLYF.

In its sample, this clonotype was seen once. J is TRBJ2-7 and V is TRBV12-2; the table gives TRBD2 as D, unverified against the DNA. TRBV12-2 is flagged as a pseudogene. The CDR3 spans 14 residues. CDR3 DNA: TGTGCAAGTCTTAGGACTAGCGGGACCTACGAGCAGTACTTC. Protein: CASLRTSGTYEQYF.

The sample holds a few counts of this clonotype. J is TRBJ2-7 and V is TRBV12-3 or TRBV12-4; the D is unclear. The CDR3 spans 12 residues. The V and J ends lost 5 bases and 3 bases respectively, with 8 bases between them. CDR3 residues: CASSQVYYEQYF. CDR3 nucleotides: TGTGCCAGCAGTCAAGTCTACTACGAGCAGTACTTC.

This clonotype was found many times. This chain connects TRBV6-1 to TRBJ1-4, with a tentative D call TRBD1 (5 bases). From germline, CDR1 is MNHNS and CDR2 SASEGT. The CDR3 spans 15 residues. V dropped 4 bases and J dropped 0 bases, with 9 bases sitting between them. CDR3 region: CASSARDPTNEKLFF. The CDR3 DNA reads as TGTGCCAGCAGTGCCAGGGACCCAACTAATGAAAAACTGTTTTTT.

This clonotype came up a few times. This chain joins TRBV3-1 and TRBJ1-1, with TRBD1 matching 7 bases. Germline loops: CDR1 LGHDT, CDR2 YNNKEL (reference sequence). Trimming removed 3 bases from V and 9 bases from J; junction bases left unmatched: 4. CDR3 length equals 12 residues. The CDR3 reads CASSHERGQAFF. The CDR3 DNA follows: TGTGCCAGCAGCCATGAGAGGGGGCAAGCTTTCTTT.